The sequence of this T cell receptor beta chain was determined in a study of blood T cell repertoires in COVID-19. Categorization into cohorts depended on clinical history that participants reported. Looked up from germline, CDR1 is LNHNV and CDR2 is YYDKDF (reference sequence). The CDR3 covers 17 residues. V dropped 2 bases and J dropped 3; count of bases not matched to a gene: 9. How the authors handled the data: Reference gene primer amplification gave nucleated cell count estimates. Clones were sequenced by immunoSEQ multiplex PCR, and TCRdb holds only the in-frame ones, with some missing. From that table come the V and J calls and clone size; the DNA was used to work out D and trimming. Of about 310,000 clones in the sample, roughly 86% were seen once.

The sequenced sample was PBMCs or T cells enriched from blood (not recorded which). The TCR sequence derives from a woman between 18 and 29 years old who had recovered from COVID-19. The rearrangement uses TRBV15 and TRBJ2-7, with 11 nucleotides matching TRBD2. The CDR3 spells CATSRLAGGPDLYEQYF. The CDR3 nucleotides read TGTGCCACCAGCAGACTAGCGGGAGGCCCGGACCTCTACGAGCAGTACTTC.